This entry lists 24 T cell receptor beta chains sequenced from one sample in a study of response to subunit inactivated influenza vaccine. TCRdb re-analysed the RT-PCR reads in MiXCR, keeping a single row per CDR3 protein. Among hundreds of thousands of distinct CDR3 sequences, 12% to 15% were seen once, and the ten largest hold 7.5% to 8%. Material: PBMCs from blood, obtained 14 to 15 days before vaccination. The receptors were sampled from a middle-aged man who received an inactivated influenza vaccine.

The J gene is TRBJ2-3, the V gene TRBV9; 7 bases map to TRBD2. CDR3 length: 16 amino acids. The V segment lost 3 bases and the J segment 8 bases; nucleotides outside the gene matches: 15. Germline CDR1 reads SGDLS; CDR2 reads YYNGEE. CDR3 sequence (DNA): TGTGCCAGCAGCGAAACGACTAGCCATCCTTCGGGTACGCAGTATTTT. Translation: CASSETTSHPSGTQYF.

The chain uses TRBV4-2 and TRBJ2-7; D is unclear. This CDR3 region has 14 residues. Trimming took off 2 bases at V and 5 bases at J, with 13 bases between the two ends. CDR1 and CDR2 from the germline V gene are LGHNA and YNFKEQ. In DNA form, the CDR3 reads TGTGCCAGCAGCCAATGGAAAGGCCTCGACGAGCAGTACTTC. Protein product: CASSQWKGLDEQYF.

The table lists this clonotype with many counts. The chain links TRBV11-2 to TRBJ1-4; no firm D call. V was shortened by 4 bases and J by 6 bases, with 3 bases between the two germline ends. The CDR3 runs to 11 residues. The germline V gene encodes CDR1 SGHAT and CDR2 FQNNGV. In DNA form, the CDR3 reads TGTGCCAGCAGCTCGTATGAAAAACTGTTTTTT. Residues: CASSSYEKLFF.

This clonotype was seen a handful of times. The V call is TRBV9, the J call TRBJ2-5, with 9 bases identical to TRBD2. J was trimmed by 2 bases and V by 2 bases; bases with no gene match: 4. CDR3 length: 15 residues. CDR1 is SGDLS and CDR2 is YYNGEE in the germline V gene. CDR3 loop: CASSVSGRSQETQYF. DNA of the CDR3: TGTGCCAGCAGCGTGAGCGGGAGGTCTCAAGAGACCCAGTACTTC.

This clonotype was recorded a few times. The rearrangement links TRBV5-5 to TRBJ2-3; 7 bases map to TRBD2. The CDR3 is 17 residues long. The germline V gene encodes CDR1 SGHKS and CDR2 YYEKEE (reference sequence). V shed 3 bases, J shed 3 bases, and the junction held 13 bases outside the gene matches. CDR3 amino acids: CASSSPTSRGRTDTQYF. Here the CDR3 DNA reads TGTGCCAGCAGCTCGCCGACGTCGCGCGGGAGAACAGATACGCAGTATTTT.

This clonotype was seen a handful of times. The chain recombines TRBV9 with TRBJ2-1; D gene ambiguous. The germline V gene has CDR1 SGDLS and CDR2 YYNGEE. Trimming removed 0 bases at V and 2 bases at J, with 9 bases between. This CDR3 has 15 amino acids. The CDR3 reads CASSVEGSAYNEQFF. CDR3 nucleotides: TGTGCCAGCAGCGTAGAAGGTAGTGCCTACAATGAGCAGTTCTTC.

This clonotype was picked up a small number of times. V is TRBV27 and J is TRBJ2-5; 10 bases fit TRBD2. The ends lost 0 bases at V and 4 bases at J; junction bases unmatched: 17. CDR3 length: 20 amino acids. Looked up from germline, CDR1 is MNHEY and CDR2 is SMNVEV (reference sequence). The DNA of the CDR3 is TGTGCCAGCAGTTTATCGATGATTTATAGGACTAGCGGTAGAGGAGAGACCCAGTACTTC. The encoded protein is CASSLSMIYRTSGRGETQYF.

This clonotype was observed many times. V usage is TRBV2 and J usage is TRBJ2-1, with D hard to call. There are 11 residues in the CDR3. Trimming removed 6 bases from V and 6 bases from J, with 6 bases in between. Germline V gene sequence: CDR1 SNHLY, CDR2 FYNNEI. The CDR3 coding sequence is TGTGCCAGCAGGATCGGCAATGAGCAGTTCTTC. Residues: CASRIGNEQFF.

The sample holds a few counts of this clonotype. The V call is TRBV10-3, the J call TRBJ2-2; D gene uncertain. V lost 0 bases, J lost 0 bases, and 11 bases lay in between. The CDR3 is made up of 17 amino acids. Germline values: CDR1 ENHRY, CDR2 SYGVKD. DNA for the CDR3: TGTGCCATCAGTGAGTCGATCGGCTCAGCGAACACCGGGGAGCTGTTTTTT. Translation: CAISESIGSANTGELFF.

Ten or more counts support this clonotype. The V call is TRBV12-3 or TRBV12-4, the J call TRBJ2-2; perhaps TRBD2 as D (5 bases). CDR3 length: 14 amino acids. The V end was cut by 0 bases, the J end by 5 bases, with 7 bases between. The CDR3 bases are TGTGCCAGCAGTTTAGCAAGGGAGACCGGGGAGCTGTTTTTT. This translates into CASSLARETGELFF.

Many counts were recorded for this clonotype. The gene calls are TRBV4-1 and TRBJ2-7; no reliable D call. V shed 0 bases and J shed 3 bases, with 12 bases lying between them. Germline V gives CDR1 MGHRA, CDR2 YSYEKL. CDR3 size: 15 residues. The CDR3 reads CASSQDRYTGYEQYF. The CDR3 DNA reads as TGCGCCAGCAGCCAAGACCGGTATACTGGCTACGAGCAGTACTTC.

This clonotype was recorded a few times. The chain couples TRBV7-2 to TRBJ1-1; TRBD1 might be the D (5 bases). This CDR3 contains 15 residues. Per germline, CDR1 SGHTA and CDR2 FQGNSA. V lost 5 bases and J lost 5, with 18 bases in between. The CDR3, as DNA: TGTGCCAGCAGCCCGCAAGGTTTCAGGGAAACTGAAGCTTTCTTT. It codes for CASSPQGFRETEAFF. Looking up the rest from reference TRBV7-2 and TRBJ1-1 gives the full variable domain: GAGVSQSPSNKVTEKGKDVELRCDPISGHTALYWYRQSLGQGLEFLIYFQGNSAPDKSGLPSDRFSAERTGGSVSTLTIQRTQQEDSAVYLCASSPQGFRETEAFFGQGTRLTVV.

V gene TRBV9 combines with J gene TRBJ1-1; D is ambiguous. Germline CDR1 and CDR2: SGDLS and YYNGEE. Trimming pared 2 bases from V and 2 bases from J, leaving 16 bases between. The CDR3 has 16 amino acids. The CDR3, as DNA: TGTGCCAGCAGCGTTGTCGGGCCTTTGGGCAACACTGAAGCTTTCTTT. This codes for CASSVVGPLGNTEAFF.

A few counts support this clonotype. V is TRBV7-2 and J is TRBJ2-3, with TRBD2 matching over 7 bases. V lost 1 base, J lost 0 bases, and 7 bases stayed unmatched. Germline V gene data show CDR1 as SGHTA and CDR2 as FQGNSA. The CDR3 is 17 amino acids. The CDR3 protein is CASSLGASGPSTDTQYF. In DNA form, the CDR3 reads TGTGCCAGCAGCTTAGGGGCTAGCGGACCTAGCACAGATACGCAGTATTTT. Looking up the rest from reference TRBV7-2 and TRBJ2-3 gives the full variable domain: GAGVSQSPSNKVTEKGKDVELRCDPISGHTALYWYRQSLGQGLEFLIYFQGNSAPDKSGLPSDRFSAERTGGSVSTLTIQRTQQEDSAVYLCASSLGASGPSTDTQYFGPGTRLTVL.

This clonotype came up a few times. The chain recombines TRBV12-3 or TRBV12-4 with TRBJ2-2; D might be TRBD1 (6 bases). The ends were cut back, 6 bases at V and 6 bases at J, with 11 bases in the middle. CDR3 length: 13 amino acids. CDR3 sequence reads: CASRVQGPGELFF. In DNA, the CDR3 is TGTGCCAGCAGGGTACAGGGTCCCGGGGAGCTGTTTTTT.

This clonotype was seen only a few times. The genes are TRBV11-2 and TRBJ2-2; D gene ambiguous. CDR1 is SGHAT and CDR2 is FQNNGV in the germline V gene. Trimming stripped 7 bases from V and 1 base from J, with 13 bases between. The CDR3 loop spans 15 amino acids. CDR3 sequence reads: CASNKIWKNTGELFF. CDR3 bases: TGTGCCAGCAACAAAATTTGGAAGAACACCGGGGAGCTGTTTTTT.

This clonotype was found a few times. CDR3 in DNA: TGTGCCAGCAGCCAAGATCTCAGGGGGCGTACAGATACGCAGTATTTT. Translation: CASSQDLRGRTDTQYF. This chain uses TRBV4-2 with TRBJ2-3; 8 nucleotides line up with TRBD1. There are 16 residues in the CDR3. Germline V gene lookup returns CDR1 LGHNA and CDR2 YNFKEQ. V lost 0 bases and J lost 3; bases outside the gene matches: 5.

The DNA for the CDR3 is TGTGCCAGTAGTATGCGGAACTCCTACGAGCAGTACTTC. Protein sequence: CASSMRNSYEQYF. The chain has TRBV19 and TRBJ2-7; the D is unclear. Per the germline V gene, CDR1 is LNHDA and CDR2 is SQIVND (reference sequence). V lost 3 bases and J lost 0, with 6 bases in between. This CDR3 has 13 amino acids.

The chain employs TRBV25-1 and TRBJ1-6; 10 nucleotides agree with TRBD1. The length of the CDR3 is 17 residues. Germline assignment: CDR1 MGHDK and CDR2 SYGVNS. V lost 1 base and J lost 7; bases outside the gene matches: 7. The CDR3 region has the DNA TGTGCCAGCAGTGAATCGGGACAGGGGACAGGCAATTCACCCCTCCACTTT. Translated: CASSESGQGTGNSPLHF.

The chain is built from TRBV28 and TRBJ2-7, with a weak D call TRBD1 (5 bases). V was clipped by 7 bases and J by 2 bases, with 15 bases between them. This CDR3 spans 14 amino acids. CDR1 is MDHEN and CDR2 is SYDVKM in the germline V gene. Here the CDR3 reads CASKHTGSAYEQYF. CDR3 coding DNA: TGTGCCAGCAAGCACACAGGAAGCGCCTACGAGCAGTACTTC.

V and J are TRBV11-1 and TRBJ2-3; 9 bases are shared with TRBD1. This CDR3 spans 23 amino acids. V was pared by 0 bases and J by 0 bases, with 22 bases of the junction left unmatched. CDR1 is SGHAT and CDR2 is FQDESV in the germline V gene (reference sequence). CDR3 region: CASSLARVPGQGLKRASTDTQYF. The DNA of the CDR3 is TGTGCCAGCAGCTTAGCTCGTGTACCGGGACAGGGTCTTAAGCGGGCTAGCACAGATACGCAGTATTTT.

This clonotype was found many times. The rearrangement joins TRBV9 to TRBJ2-1; the D is unclear. This CDR3 has 13 amino acids. In germline, CDR1 is SGDLS, CDR2 YYNGEE. V lost 0 bases, J lost 6 bases, and 7 bases lay in between. DNA for the CDR3: TGTGCCAGCAGCGTAGGTAGCCTCAATGAGCAGTTCTTC. Translating it yields CASSVGSLNEQFF.

This clonotype was observed a handful of times. V usage is TRBV5-1 and J usage is TRBJ2-7; D may be TRBD2 (5 bases). Germline V lookup: CDR1 SGHRS, CDR2 YFSETQ. The CDR3 is 15 amino acids. V shed 6 bases and J shed 3 bases, with 19 bases lying between them. The CDR3 DNA follows: TGCGCCAGCACCCCCCGACCGGGATCTCTCTACGAGCAGTACTTC. Protein sequence: CASTPRPGSLYEQYF.

The V gene is TRBV29-1, the J gene TRBJ2-1, with 9 positions matching TRBD2. Germline V gives CDR1 SQVTM, CDR2 ANQGSEA. There are 16 residues in the CDR3. The V and J ends lost 6 bases and 3 bases, in that order; junction bases with no gene match: 12. CDR3 loop: CSVTVWSGRIYNEQFF. In DNA form, the CDR3 reads TGCAGCGTAACCGTTTGGAGCGGGAGGATCTACAATGAGCAGTTCTTC.